This T cell receptor beta chain was observed in a study of molecular identifiers for immune sequencing clone quantification. Overall study results and limits: Same-barcode identical TCR molecules could make highly expanded clones look smaller than they are.

V dropped 5 bases and J dropped 5; count of bases not matched to a gene: 9. Germline V CDR1 and CDR2: MNHEY, SVGEGT. The CDR3 sequence is 15 residues long. The bulk TCR libraries were made with methods described before and with listed TCR primers. TCRdb re-derived calls from the PCR reads in MiXCR, one entry per CDR3 protein. The sample lists about half a million distinct CDR3 sequences; about 26% were seen once. As for this clonotype: Antigen: not known.

This receptor was identified in a human donor in good health. Some libraries in this study had Jurkat cell RNA spiked in. Sequences were obtained from naive CD8+ T cells from blood, with Jurkat cell RNA spiked in. Sample subset: FACS-sorted CD8+CD4-CCR7+CD45RA+ naive T cells. V is TRBV6-2 or TRBV6-3 and J is TRBJ2-5; 9 bases are shared with TRBD1. The CDR3 spells CASSSPGQGSETQYF. The CDR3 DNA sequence: TGTGCCAGCAGTAGCCCGGGACAGGGTTCGGAGACCCAGTACTTC.